These 29 T cell receptor beta chains came from one sample sequenced in a study of blood T cell repertoires in COVID-19. Some clones are missing from TCRdb's copy, which holds only in-frame ones; the method was immunoSEQ multiplex PCR. Of about 100,000 clones listed, 80% to 90% are singletons. The sample consisted of PBMCs or T cells enriched from blood (not recorded which). These receptors came from a woman aged 45 to 65 who had recovered from COVID-19.

The gene calls are TRBV7-9 and TRBJ1-1, with a weak D call TRBD1 (6 bases). Germline V lookup: CDR1 SEHNR, CDR2 FQNEAQ (reference sequence). The V gene lost 2 bases and the J gene lost 0 bases, with 13 bases spanning the gap. The CDR3 extends over 16 amino acids. CDR3 nucleotide sequence: TGTGCCAGCAGCTTAAGCGGGGGCGGAATGAACACTGAAGCTTTCTTT. It is translated as CASSLSGGGMNTEAFF.

V and J are TRBV7-9 and TRBJ2-5, with D maybe TRBD1 (5 bases). The CDR3 is 15 residues long. Germline CDR1 reads SEHNR; CDR2 reads FQNEAQ (reference sequence). The V end was cut by 1 base, the J end by 1 base, with 10 bases between. The CDR3 loop reads CASSLGLTVQETQYF. In DNA form, the CDR3 reads TGTGCCAGCAGCTTAGGTCTGACAGTCCAAGAGACCCAGTACTTC.

The chain employs TRBV7-2 and TRBJ2-1, with 7 nucleotides matching TRBD1. The CDR3 covers 14 residues. Germline V gene lookup returns CDR1 SGHTA and CDR2 FQGNSA. J lost 4 bases, V lost 4 bases, and 4 bases had no gene match. The CDR3: CASSSWGQYNEQFF. DNA for the CDR3: TGTGCCAGCAGCTCATGGGGACAGTACAATGAGCAGTTCTTC.

V is TRBV3-1 (or the pseudogene TRBV3-2) and J is TRBJ1-5, with D possibly TRBD1 on 5 matching bases. From germline, CDR1 is LGHDT and CDR2 YNNKEL (reference sequence). The CDR3 extends over 15 amino acids. V lost 3 bases and J lost 1, with 10 bases in between. DNA for the CDR3: TGTGCCAGCAGCCAGGACGGGGGGAGCAATCAGCCCCAGCATTTT. Its protein product is CASSQDGGSNQPQHF.

The gene calls are TRBV6-5 and TRBJ1-1; 8 nucleotides line up with TRBD1. From germline, CDR1 is MNHEY and CDR2 SVGAGI. The length of the CDR3 is 14 residues. The trim removed 6 bases at V and 6 bases at J, leaving 9 bases unmatched. The CDR3 loop reads CASREDRAVSEAFF. The CDR3 DNA follows: TGTGCCAGCAGGGAGGACAGGGCGGTATCTGAAGCTTTCTTT.

V and J are TRBV28 and TRBJ1-1; 10 nucleotides agree with TRBD1. With 5 bases clipped from V and 4 bases from J, the junction kept 7 bases outside the gene matches. Per the germline V gene, CDR1 is MDHEN and CDR2 is SYDVKM. The length of the CDR3 is 15 residues. Here the CDR3 reads CASSTTGGVSTEAFF. CDR3 DNA sequence: TGTGCCAGCAGTACGACAGGGGGCGTGAGCACTGAAGCTTTCTTT. Combining the CDR3 with reference TRBV28 and TRBJ1-1 gives the whole variable domain DVKVTQSSRYLVKRTGEKVFLECVQDMDHENMFWYRQDPGLGLRLIYFSYDVKMKEKGDIPEGYSVSREKKERFSLILESASTNQTSMYLCASSTTGGVSTEAFFGQGTRLTVV.

This rearrangement joins TRBV3-1 (or the pseudogene TRBV3-2) to TRBJ2-7; possible D gene TRBD1, 5 bases. The V end lost 5 bases, the J end lost 4 bases, and 18 bases lay between the germline ends. CDR3 length equals 15 residues. In germline, CDR1 is LGHDT, CDR2 YNNKEL (reference sequence). CDR3 in amino acids: CASSSYRQGQYEQYF. The CDR3 coding sequence is TGTGCCAGCAGCTCTTACAGGCAGGGCCAATACGAGCAGTACTTC.

The chain is built from TRBV5-6 and TRBJ2-3, with a tentative D call TRBD1 (6 bases). The CDR3 sequence is 14 residues long. Germline loops: CDR1 SGHDT, CDR2 YYEEEE. V gave up 3 bases and J gave up 0 bases, with 8 bases separating them. The CDR3 loop reads CASSSGQSTDTQYF. DNA of the CDR3: TGTGCCAGCAGCTCCGGACAGAGCACAGATACGCAGTATTTT.

The rearrangement uses TRBV19 and TRBJ2-1; TRBD1 aligns across 8 bases. Losses at the gene ends were 5 bases for V and 0 bases for J; bases not matched to a gene: 6. Germline V gives CDR1 LNHDA, CDR2 SQIVND (reference sequence). The CDR3 spans 16 residues. The CDR3 DNA is TGTGCCAGTAGTGATACCGGGACAGGCTCCTACAATGAGCAGTTCTTC. This translates into CASSDTGTGSYNEQFF.

The rearrangement uses TRBV28 and TRBJ2-7; possible D gene TRBD1, 6 bases. The CDR3 extends over 14 amino acids. Germline CDR1 and CDR2: MDHEN and SYDVKM. Trimming shortened V by 3 bases and J by 3 bases, and 12 bases separated the two germline ends. Here the CDR3 DNA reads TGTGCCAGCAGTTTGTCGGCAGGGGTCTACGAGCAGTACTTC. Translation gives CASSLSAGVYEQYF.

This clone was detected once. J is TRBJ1-6 and V is TRBV6-1; 9 bases are a match to TRBD1. The CDR3 runs to 16 residues. Germline assignment: CDR1 MNHNS and CDR2 SASEGT. The V segment lost 6 bases and the J segment 2 bases; nucleotides outside the gene matches: 5. This CDR3 reads CASREQGATYNSPLHF. CDR3 in DNA: TGTGCCAGCAGAGAACAGGGGGCCACCTATAATTCACCCCTCCACTTT.

V is TRBV7-2 and J is TRBJ2-7, with 8 bases fitting TRBD2. Per the germline V gene, CDR1 is SGHTA and CDR2 is FQGNSA. This CDR3 contains 14 residues. The junction had 5 bases not matched to a gene; V was cut back by 2 bases and J by 5 bases. The CDR3 loop reads CASSLSGSVDEQYF. CDR3 DNA sequence: TGTGCCAGCAGCTTAAGCGGGAGTGTGGACGAGCAGTACTTC.

This rearrangement joins TRBV5-4 to TRBJ2-1; the D is unclear. Between the trimmed V and J ends, which lost 1 base and 0 bases, there was a span of 8 bases. There are 15 residues in the CDR3. Germline CDR1 is SGHNT and CDR2 is YYREEE (reference sequence). CDR3 DNA sequence: TGTGCCAGCAGCTTGTGGGCGAGCTCCTACAATGAGCAGTTCTTC. This codes for CASSLWASSYNEQFF.

The V and J genes are TRBV3-1 (or the pseudogene TRBV3-2) and TRBJ2-6, with D uncertain. Trimming stripped 0 bases from V and 2 bases from J, with 11 bases between. From germline, CDR1 is LGHDT and CDR2 YNNKEL (reference sequence). The CDR3 contains 17 residues. This chain's CDR3 is CASSQDFGQTGANVLTF. CDR3 in DNA: TGTGCCAGCAGCCAAGATTTTGGTCAGACTGGGGCCAACGTCCTGACTTTC.

This clone has a handful of counts. V usage is TRBV14 and J usage is TRBJ2-3, with 11 positions matching TRBD2. V gave up 4 bases and J gave up 5 bases; unmatched junction bases: 5. The CDR3 is 15 amino acids. The germline V gene has CDR1 SGHDN and CDR2 FVKESK. CDR3 DNA sequence: TGTGCCAGCAGCCTAGCGGGAGGGCCTGGAGATACGCAGTATTTT. Encoded protein: CASSLAGGPGDTQYF.

V and J are TRBV30 and TRBJ1-4, with TRBD1 matching 9 bases. The CDR3 has 12 amino acids. J lost 6 bases, V lost 5 bases, and 1 base had no gene match. The germline CDR1 and CDR2 sequences are GTSNPN and SVGIG (reference sequence). This CDR3 is CAWGTGYEKLFF. CDR3 DNA sequence: TGTGCCTGGGGGACAGGGTATGAAAAACTGTTTTTT.

The gene calls are TRBV5-4 and TRBJ1-1; possibly TRBD1 for D (5 bases). Per germline, CDR1 SGHNT and CDR2 YYREEE (reference sequence). This CDR3 is built from 16 residues. The V end lost 5 bases, the J end lost 5 bases, and 22 bases lay between the germline ends. The CDR3 spells CASRADGGRGRTEAFF. The CDR3 bases are TGTGCCAGCAGGGCGGACGGAGGGAGGGGAAGGACTGAAGCTTTCTTT.

The V gene is TRBV5-1, the J gene TRBJ1-1; no reliable D call. CDR1 and CDR2 from the germline V gene are SGHRS and YFSETQ. The CDR3 has 14 amino acids. Trimming stripped 5 bases from V and 0 bases from J, with 11 bases between. DNA of the CDR3: TGCGCCAGCAGAGAGGGTGGGATGAACACTGAAGCTTTCTTT. Residues: CASREGGMNTEAFF.

This clone was recorded once. The genes are TRBV11-3 and TRBJ2-5; possible D gene TRBD2, 6 bases. Germline lookup yields CDR1 SGHNT and CDR2 YENEEA. V gave up 4 bases and J gave up 2 bases, with 11 bases separating them. This CDR3 has 14 residues. The CDR3 region is CASSSGTLQETQYF. The CDR3 nucleotides read TGTGCCAGCAGCTCCGGGACTTTACAAGAGACCCAGTACTTC.

This clone has just a few counts. The chain carries TRBV9 and TRBJ2-7; TRBD2 matches at 10 bases. Germline loops: CDR1 SGDLS, CDR2 YYNGEE. Losses at the gene ends were 3 bases for V and 5 bases for J; bases not matched to a gene: 11. This CDR3 contains 16 residues. In DNA, the CDR3 is TGTGCCAGCAGCGGCCTCCCGGGTAGCGGGAGGAACGAGCAGTACTTC. Translated, it gives CASSGLPGSGRNEQYF. The complete variable domain, with remaining parts taken from reference TRBV9 and TRBJ2-7, reads DSGVTQTPKHLITATGQRVTLRCSPRSGDLSVYWYQQSLDQGLQFLIQYYNGEERAKGNILERFSAQQFPDLHSELNLSSLELGDSALYFCASSGLPGSGRNEQYFGPGTRLTVT.

The gene calls are TRBV11-2 and TRBJ1-6, with D perhaps TRBD1 (5 bases). CDR1 is SGHAT and CDR2 is FQNNGV in the germline V gene. The CDR3 spans 15 residues. Trimming stripped 1 base from V and 5 bases from J, with 9 bases between. DNA for the CDR3: TGTGCCAGCAGCTTAGTTGGAGGGGATAATTCACCCCTCCACTTT. Translated: CASSLVGGDNSPLHF.

J is TRBJ2-7 and V is TRBV6-1, with 7 bases identical to TRBD1. The V segment lost 2 bases and the J segment 0 bases; nucleotides outside the gene matches: 7. Germline V gives CDR1 MNHNS, CDR2 SASEGT. The CDR3 contains 16 residues. CDR3 in DNA: TGTGCCAGCAGTGAACCTTCGGACAGGAGCTCCTACGAGCAGTACTTC. Translating gives CASSEPSDRSSYEQYF.

This clone was counted ten times or more. The chain couples TRBV5-1 to TRBJ2-7, with 11 bases lining up with TRBD1. This CDR3 is built from 15 residues. The germline CDR1 and CDR2 sequences are SGHRS and YFSETQ. With V trimmed by 4 bases and J by 5 bases, 8 bases remained unmatched. CDR3 protein: CASSPRGQGAHEQYF. The CDR3 coding sequence is TGCGCCAGCAGCCCGCGAGGACAGGGGGCCCACGAGCAGTACTTC.

The chain is built from TRBV11-2 and TRBJ2-7; 10 bases agree with TRBD1. CDR3 size: 14 residues. The germline V gene encodes CDR1 SGHAT and CDR2 FQNNGV. V trimming: 5 bases; J trimming: 4 bases; junction bases outside the gene matches: 5. The CDR3 loop is CASSLGQGRYEQYF. CDR3 bases: TGTGCCAGCAGCCTGGGACAGGGGAGGTACGAGCAGTACTTC. The variable domain in full, with the rest retrieved from reference TRBV11-2 and TRBJ2-7, is EAGVAQSPRYKIIEKRQSVAFWCNPISGHATLYWYQQILGQGPKLLIQFQNNGVVDDSQLPKDRFSAERLKGVDSTLKIQPAKLEDSAVYLCASSLGQGRYEQYFGPGTRLTVT.

The chain carries TRBV5-4 and TRBJ2-4, with 8 bases lining up with TRBD1. The CDR3 totals 14 residues. J was trimmed by 6 bases and V by 4 bases; bases with no gene match: 6. Germline assignment: CDR1 SGHNT and CDR2 YYREEE (reference sequence). CDR3 residues: CASSQDRGGNIQYF. The CDR3 DNA is TGTGCCAGCAGCCAAGACAGGGGTGGAAACATTCAGTACTTC.

The table lists this clone with a count of one. The CDR3 bases are TGTGCCAGTAGTATCCGGCGGAGTAGCGCAGATACGCAGTATTTT. Amino acid sequence: CASSIRRSSADTQYF. The genes are TRBV19 and TRBJ2-3; the D gene is possibly TRBD2 (5 bases). Trimming cost V 3 bases and J 4 bases, with 14 bases left between them. This CDR3 region has 15 residues. CDR1 LNHDA and CDR2 SQIVND come from the germline V gene (reference sequence).

This chain connects TRBV27 to TRBJ2-7, with TRBD1 matching 9 bases. There are 15 residues in the CDR3. Unmatched junction bases numbered 13, after V lost 8 bases and J lost 5 bases. Germline V gene sequence: CDR1 MNHEY, CDR2 SMNVEV (reference sequence). In DNA form, the CDR3 reads TGTGCCAGCGCCTCGGCCCCGGGACAGGGTCACGAGCAGTACTTC. This translates into CASASAPGQGHEQYF.

This clone came up once. Here the CDR3 reads CASSRGILGAYNEQFF. In DNA form, the CDR3 reads TGCGCCAGCAGCCGTGGGATCTTAGGGGCCTACAATGAGCAGTTCTTC. The J gene is TRBJ2-1, the V gene TRBV5-1, with D maybe TRBD1 (5 bases). Germline values: CDR1 SGHRS, CDR2 YFSETQ. The ends were cut back, 4 bases at V and 2 bases at J, with 16 bases in the middle. There are 16 residues in the CDR3.

The chain employs TRBV7-3 and TRBJ2-2; 9 bases match TRBD1. The V and J ends lost 3 bases and 5 bases, in that order; junction bases with no gene match: 7. CDR1 is SGHTA, CDR2 FQGTGA, per germline. This CDR3 has 16 residues. The CDR3 DNA is TGTGCCAGCAGCTTTTTGGGACAGGGAGCAACCGGGGAGCTGTTTTTT. Translating it yields CASSFLGQGATGELFF.